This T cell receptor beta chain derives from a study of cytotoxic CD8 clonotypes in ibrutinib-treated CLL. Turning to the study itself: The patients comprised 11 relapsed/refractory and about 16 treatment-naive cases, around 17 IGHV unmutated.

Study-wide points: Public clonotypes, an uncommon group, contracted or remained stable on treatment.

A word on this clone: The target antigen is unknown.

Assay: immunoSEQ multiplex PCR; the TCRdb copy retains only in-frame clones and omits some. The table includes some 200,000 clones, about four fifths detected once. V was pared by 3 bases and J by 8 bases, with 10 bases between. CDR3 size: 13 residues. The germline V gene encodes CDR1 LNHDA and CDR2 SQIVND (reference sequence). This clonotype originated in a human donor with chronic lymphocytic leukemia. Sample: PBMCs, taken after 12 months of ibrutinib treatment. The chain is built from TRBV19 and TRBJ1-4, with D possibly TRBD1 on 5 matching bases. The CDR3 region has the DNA TGTGCCAGTAGTATGGGGGGTTACGAAAAACTGTTTTTT. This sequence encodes CASSMGGYEKLFF.